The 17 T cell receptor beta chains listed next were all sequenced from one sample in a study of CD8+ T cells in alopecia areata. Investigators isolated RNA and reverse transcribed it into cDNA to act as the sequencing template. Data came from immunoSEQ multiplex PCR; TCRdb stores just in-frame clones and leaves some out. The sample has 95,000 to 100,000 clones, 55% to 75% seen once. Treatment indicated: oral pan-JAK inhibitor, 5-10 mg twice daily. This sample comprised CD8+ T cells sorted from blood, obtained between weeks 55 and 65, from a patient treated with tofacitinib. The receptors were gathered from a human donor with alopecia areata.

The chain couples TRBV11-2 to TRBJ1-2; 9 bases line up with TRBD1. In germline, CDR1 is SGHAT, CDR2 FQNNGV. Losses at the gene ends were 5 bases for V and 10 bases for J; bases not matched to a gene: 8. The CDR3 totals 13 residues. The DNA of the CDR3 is TGTGCCAGCAGCCCACAGGGGGCTTCCCACTACACCTTC. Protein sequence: CASSPQGASHYTF.

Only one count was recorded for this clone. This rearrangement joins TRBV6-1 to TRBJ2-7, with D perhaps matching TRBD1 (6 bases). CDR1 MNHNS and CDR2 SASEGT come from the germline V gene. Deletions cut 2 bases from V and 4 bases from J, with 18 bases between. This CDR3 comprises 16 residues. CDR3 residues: CASSELQGFGMYEQYF. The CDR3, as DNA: TGTGCCAGCAGTGAATTACAGGGTTTTGGTATGTACGAGCAGTACTTC.

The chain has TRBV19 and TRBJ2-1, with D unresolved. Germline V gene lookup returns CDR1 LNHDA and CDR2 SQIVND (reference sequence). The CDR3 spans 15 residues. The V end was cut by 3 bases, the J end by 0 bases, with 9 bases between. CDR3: CASSIVTSSYNEQFF. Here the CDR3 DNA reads TGTGCCAGTAGTATCGTGACAAGCTCCTACAATGAGCAGTTCTTC.

CDR3 coding DNA: TGTGCCAGCATCCCGACGGGTCAGGGGATTGAGACCCAGTACTTC. Protein product: CASIPTGQGIETQYF. The rearrangement links TRBV6-5 to TRBJ2-5, with TRBD1 as a possible D gene (6 bases). Trimming pared 7 bases from V and 5 bases from J, leaving 20 bases between. Per germline, CDR1 MNHEY and CDR2 SVGAGI. The CDR3 covers 15 residues.

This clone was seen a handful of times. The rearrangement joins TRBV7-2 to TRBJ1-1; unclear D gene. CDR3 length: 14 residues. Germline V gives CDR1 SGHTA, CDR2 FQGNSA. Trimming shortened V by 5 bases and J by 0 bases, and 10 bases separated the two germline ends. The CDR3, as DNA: TGTGCCAGCAGCCTGCCCCGAATGAACACTGAAGCTTTCTTT. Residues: CASSLPRMNTEAFF.

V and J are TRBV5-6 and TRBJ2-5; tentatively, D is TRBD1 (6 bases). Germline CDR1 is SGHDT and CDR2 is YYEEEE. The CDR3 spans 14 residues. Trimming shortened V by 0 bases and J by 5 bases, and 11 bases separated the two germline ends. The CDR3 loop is CASSLAQGFETQYF. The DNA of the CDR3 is TGTGCCAGCAGCTTGGCACAGGGCTTTGAGACCCAGTACTTC.

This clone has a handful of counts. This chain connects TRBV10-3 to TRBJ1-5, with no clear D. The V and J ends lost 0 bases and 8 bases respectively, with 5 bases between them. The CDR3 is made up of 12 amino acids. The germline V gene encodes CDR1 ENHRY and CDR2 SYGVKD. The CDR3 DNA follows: TGTGCCATCAGTGAGTCTAGGAAGCCCCAGCATTTT. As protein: CAISESRKPQHF.

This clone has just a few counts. DNA for the CDR3: TGCGCCAGCAGCTCGGACAGGGGAAATGAGCAGTTCTTC. Its translation: CASSSDRGNEQFF. The J gene is TRBJ2-1, the V gene TRBV4-1; 9 bases line up with TRBD1. J was trimmed by 7 bases and V by 5 bases; bases with no gene match: 3. CDR1 MGHRA and CDR2 YSYEKL come from the germline V gene. This CDR3 is 13 amino acids long.

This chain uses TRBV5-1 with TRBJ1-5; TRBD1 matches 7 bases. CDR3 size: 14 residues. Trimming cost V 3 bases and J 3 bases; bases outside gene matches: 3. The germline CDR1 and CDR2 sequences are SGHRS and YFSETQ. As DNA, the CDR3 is TGCGCCAGCAGCTCGGGACAGACCAATCAGCCCCAGCATTTT. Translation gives CASSSGQTNQPQHF.

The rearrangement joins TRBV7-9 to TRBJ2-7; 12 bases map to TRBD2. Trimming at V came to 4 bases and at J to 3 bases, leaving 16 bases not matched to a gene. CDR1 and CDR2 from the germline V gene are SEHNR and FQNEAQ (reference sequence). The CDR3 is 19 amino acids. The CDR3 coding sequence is TGTGCCAGCAGCTCCGGATTGGGTGTTACTAGCGGGGGGTTCTACGAGCAGTACTTC. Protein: CASSSGLGVTSGGFYEQYF.

Here the CDR3 reads CASSFQGGLNTEAFF. The CDR3 region has the DNA TGCGCCAGCAGCTTCCAAGGGGGCTTGAACACTGAAGCTTTCTTT. The V call is TRBV5-1, the J call TRBJ1-1; 7 positions match TRBD1. The CDR3 covers 15 residues. With V trimmed by 2 bases and J by 0 bases, 4 bases remained unmatched. The germline CDR1 and CDR2 sequences are SGHRS and YFSETQ.

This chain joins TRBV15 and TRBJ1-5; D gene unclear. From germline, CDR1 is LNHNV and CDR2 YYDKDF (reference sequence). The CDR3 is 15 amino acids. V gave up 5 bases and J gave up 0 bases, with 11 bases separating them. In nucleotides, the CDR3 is TGTGCCACCAGCTATAGACCCCTTAGCAATCAGCCCCAGCATTTT. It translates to CATSYRPLSNQPQHF.

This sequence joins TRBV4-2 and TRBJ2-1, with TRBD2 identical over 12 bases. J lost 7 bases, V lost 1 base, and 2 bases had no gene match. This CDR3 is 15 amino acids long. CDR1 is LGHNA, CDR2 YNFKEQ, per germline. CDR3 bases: TGTGCCAGCAGCCAAGTAACTAGCGGGGGGAATGAGCAGTTCTTC. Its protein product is CASSQVTSGGNEQFF.

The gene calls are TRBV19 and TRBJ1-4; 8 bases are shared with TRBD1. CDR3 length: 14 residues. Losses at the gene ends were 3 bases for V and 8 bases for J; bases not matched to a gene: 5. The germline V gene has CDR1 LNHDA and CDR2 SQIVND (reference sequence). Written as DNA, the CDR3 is TGTGCCAGTAGTATCTTCGCAGGGGGCGAAAAACTGTTTTTT. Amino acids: CASSIFAGGEKLFF.

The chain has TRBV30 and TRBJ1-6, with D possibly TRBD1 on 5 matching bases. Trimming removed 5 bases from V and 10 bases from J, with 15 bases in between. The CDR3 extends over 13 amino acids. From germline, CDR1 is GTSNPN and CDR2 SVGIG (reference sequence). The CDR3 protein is CAWGASGGSPLHF. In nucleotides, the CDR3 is TGTGCCTGGGGGGCCTCGGGAGGCTCACCCCTCCACTTT.

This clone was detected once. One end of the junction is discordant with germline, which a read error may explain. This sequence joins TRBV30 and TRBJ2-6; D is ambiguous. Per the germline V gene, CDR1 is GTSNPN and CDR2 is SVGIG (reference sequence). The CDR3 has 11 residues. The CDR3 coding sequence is TGTGCCTGTAGTGGGGCCAACGTCCTGACTTTC. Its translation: CACSGANVLTF.

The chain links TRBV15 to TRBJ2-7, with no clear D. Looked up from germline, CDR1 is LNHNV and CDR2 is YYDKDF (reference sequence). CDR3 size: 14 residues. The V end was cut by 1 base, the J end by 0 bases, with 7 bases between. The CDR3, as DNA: TGTGCCACCAGCAGAGGGATCAACTCCTACGAGCAGTACTTC. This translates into CATSRGINSYEQYF.